A selection of T cell receptor beta chains follows, all from one sample in a study of blood T cell repertoires in COVID-19. This table comes from immunoSEQ multiplex PCR, and its TCRdb copy is limited to in-frame clones, with some not included. The sample yields more than 85,000 clones, approximately 76% seen once. Specimen: peripheral blood. Receptors were obtained from a woman aged 70-85 years with acute or convalescent COVID-19. Both conserved end residues are trimmed from each CDR3. The order of the fields is V gene, J gene, D gene, CDR3 protein. The D gene is left open where the match is weak.

V: TRBV5-6
J: TRBJ2-6
D: .
CDR3: ASSFGGLSGTNVLT

V: TRBV11-3
J: TRBJ2-1
D: .
CDR3: ASSLDPSGSNEQF

V: TRBV30
J: TRBJ2-7
D: .
CDR3: AWSAGGPLNYEQY

V: TRBV10-3
J: TRBJ2-7
D: TRBD1
CDR3: AMGRTLNPGTGSYEQY

V: TRBV6-6
J: TRBJ2-3
D: .
CDR3: ASRLLSTDTQY

V: TRBV5-4
J: TRBJ2-7
D: .
CDR3: ASSLDSWSSYEQY

V: TRBV19
J: TRBJ1-2
D: .
CDR3: ASSIKQGPRIYGYT

V: TRBV25-1
J: TRBJ1-2
D: TRBD1
CDR3: ASSAGQGRGYT

V: TRBV4-1
J: TRBJ2-7
D: .
CDR3: ASSRSQGLPRGEQY

V: TRBV10-1
J: TRBJ1-5
D: .
CDR3: ASSGGVYSNQPQH

V: TRBV14
J: TRBJ2-7
D: TRBD2
CDR3: ASSPRLAGGNEQY

V: TRBV6-2/TRBV6-3
J: TRBJ1-5
D: .
CDR3: ASSPQSLRQPQH

V: TRBV5-5
J: TRBJ2-7
D: .
CDR3: ASSFYLDPGAYEQY

V: TRBV7-2
J: TRBJ1-5
D: .
CDR3: ASSFDRNQPQH

V: TRBV3-1/TRBV3-2
J: TRBJ2-1
D: .
CDR3: ASSQGPNPGGEQF

V: TRBV5-4
J: TRBJ1-2
D: .
CDR3: ASSLRHGYGYT

V: TRBV11-2
J: TRBJ2-3
D: .
CDR3: ASSLDPTDTQY

V: TRBV28
J: TRBJ2-7
D: .
CDR3: ASSSPAGTSYEQY

V: TRBV6-1
J: TRBJ2-4
D: TRBD2
CDR3: ASSEGTSGGAAKNIQY

V: TRBV25-1
J: TRBJ2-5
D: .
CDR3: ASERGGARETQY

V: TRBV5-6
J: TRBJ2-1
D: .
CDR3: ASSSLSAAEQF

V: TRBV30
J: TRBJ1-1
D: .
CDR3: ACYGRGFSTEAF

V: TRBV7-7
J: TRBJ1-1
D: .
CDR3: ASSLDRNTEAF

V: TRBV6-5
J: TRBJ2-7
D: TRBD2
CDR3: ASTRGGRTYEQY

V: TRBV27
J: TRBJ1-3
D: .
CDR3: ASSLRGGIGNTIY

V: TRBV6-5
J: TRBJ2-7
D: .
CDR3: ASRTQSYEQY

V: TRBV9
J: TRBJ1-5
D: TRBD1
CDR3: ASSAHRGGQPQH

V: TRBV4-3
J: TRBJ1-2
D: TRBD1
CDR3: ASSQATGYGYT

V: TRBV6-5
J: TRBJ1-2
D: .
CDR3: ASSYRGGGKGYT

V: TRBV2
J: TRBJ1-4
D: .
CDR3: ASSTTGFEKLF

V: TRBV2
J: TRBJ1-5
D: .
CDR3: ASQGWNQPQH

V: TRBV5-1
J: TRBJ1-1
D: TRBD1
CDR3: ASSLLGTENTEAF

V: TRBV19
J: TRBJ2-2
D: .
CDR3: ASSMRRGNTGELF

V: TRBV7-9
J: TRBJ2-3
D: TRBD1
CDR3: ASSSVSFRQGRGDTQY

V: TRBV30
J: TRBJ1-5
D: TRBD1
CDR3: AWARQGSPYSNQPQH

V: TRBV19
J: TRBJ2-2
D: .
CDR3: ASSPVTTGNTGELF

V: TRBV3-1/TRBV3-2
J: TRBJ1-1
D: .
CDR3: ASSYQGSQAF

V: TRBV19
J: TRBJ1-5
D: TRBD1
CDR3: ASSMGDRGYQPQH

V: TRBV7-6
J: TRBJ2-5
D: TRBD1
CDR3: ASSSYRGPLGTQY

V: TRBV7-6
J: TRBJ1-6
D: .
CDR3: ASSLASGGLGSPLH

V: TRBV18
J: TRBJ2-5
D: TRBD1
CDR3: ASSYGTGGQETQY

V: TRBV2
J: TRBJ2-3
D: .
CDR3: ATFDSLGTDTQY

V: TRBV28
J: TRBJ2-1
D: TRBD2
CDR3: ASSFSRLAGISFSYNEQF

V: TRBV7-8
J: TRBJ1-1
D: TRBD1
CDR3: ASSPGTGKPTEAF

V: TRBV29-1
J: TRBJ2-5
D: .
CDR3: SVREAETQY

V: TRBV4-1
J: TRBJ1-1
D: TRBD1
CDR3: ASSLSGTGALNTEAF

V: TRBV5-1
J: TRBJ1-4
D: TRBD1
CDR3: ASSEGTASNEKLF

V: TRBV3-1/TRBV3-2
J: TRBJ1-1
D: .
CDR3: ASSQVGPGSAEAF

V: TRBV3-1/TRBV3-2
J: TRBJ1-3
D: .
CDR3: ASSLRQAGNTIY

V: TRBV4-2
J: TRBJ1-6
D: .
CDR3: ASSQDMTGGSPLH

V: TRBV29-1
J: TRBJ2-7
D: TRBD1
CDR3: SVRTGGNEQY

V: TRBV18
J: TRBJ2-3
D: TRBD1
CDR3: ASSLQGSTDTQY

V: TRBV27
J: TRBJ2-5
D: .
CDR3: ASSLGPRRSQETQY

V: TRBV29-1
J: TRBJ1-5
D: .
CDR3: SANREYSNQPQH

V: TRBV4-1
J: TRBJ2-1
D: .
CDR3: ASSQAGLNNEQF

V: TRBV18
J: TRBJ2-7
D: TRBD1
CDR3: ASSPGAGGSIYEQY

V: TRBV9
J: TRBJ2-7
D: TRBD2
CDR3: ASSASGGQQSEQY

V: TRBV9
J: TRBJ1-3
D: TRBD1
CDR3: ASSGGTGGNTIY

V: TRBV7-2
J: TRBJ2-2
D: TRBD1
CDR3: ASSRGTGYRHTGELF